This T cell receptor (beta chain) emerged from a study of molecular identifiers for immune sequencing clone quantification. TCRdb reanalysed the PCR reads using MiXCR and keeps one entry per CDR3 protein. The sample gives more than 550,000 distinct CDR3 sequences, about 25% of which show up once; 0.75% to 0.8% is in the top ten. The germline V gene encodes CDR1 DFQATT and CDR2 SNEGSKA (reference sequence). There are 14 residues in the CDR3. Concerning this clonotype: At one of its ends the junction is not consistent with the germline gene, which may arise from a read error.

This TCR derives from a human donor in good health. Some libraries in this study had Jurkat cell RNA spiked in. The V gene is TRBV20-1, the J gene TRBJ1-2; 8 bases match TRBD1. Sequencing was carried out using naive CD8+ T cells from blood, with Jurkat cell RNA spiked in. The subset denotes: FACS-sorted CD8+CD4-CCR7+CD45RA+ naive T cells. The CDR3 DNA reads TGCAGTGCCCCCGGACAGGGAGGGAACTATTGCTACACCTTC. This sequence encodes CSAPGQGGNYCYTF.